This T cell receptor (beta chain) is drawn from a study of blood T cell repertoires in COVID-19. Turning to the study itself: COVID-19 samples, acute and convalescent, were from the United States, Italy and Spain. In each case, the material was cDNA or gDNA derived from T cells, B-cell-depleted T cells, or PBMCs.

The CDR3 consists of 13 residues. With 6 bases removed from V and 4 bases from J, the gap between germline ends came to 12 bases. The germline CDR1 and CDR2 sequences are MDHEN and SYDVKM. In the study's own analysis: Reference gene primer amplification gave nucleated cell count estimates. Profiled with immunoSEQ multiplex PCR; TCRdb holds only in-frame clones, not every one. V and J calls plus clone size are reproduced from that table; the DNA served to infer D and trimming. The sample consists of roughly 97,000 clones, about 89% of them appearing once. The TCR comes from a human donor in a cohort sampled during active COVID-19. Specimen: peripheral blood. J is TRBJ1-1 and V is TRBV28; a weak D match, TRBD1 (6 bases). DNA for the CDR3: TGTGCCAGCAGACTACAGGGAAGCACTGAAGCTTTCTTT. Encoded protein: CASRLQGSTEAFF.